The next 17 T cell receptor beta chains were all read from a single sample in a study of blood T cell repertoires in COVID-19. Some clones are missing from TCRdb's copy, which holds only in-frame ones; the method was immunoSEQ multiplex PCR. The sample gives 75,000 to 95,000 clones, roughly 85% of which show up once; over 5% is in the top ten. The sample comprised peripheral blood. The receptors were gathered from a man aged 55 to 70 with acute or convalescent COVID-19.

The chain couples TRBV7-2 to TRBJ2-1; a weak D match, TRBD1 (6 bases). Trimming took 7 bases from V and 1 from J, leaving 8 bases between them. The CDR3 is 13 residues long. Germline V gives CDR1 SGHTA, CDR2 FQGNSA. CDR3 in DNA: TGTGCCAGCACCGGACAGTCCTACAATGAGCAGTTCTTC. Translation gives CASTGQSYNEQFF.

The chain uses TRBV2 and TRBJ2-3; D is perhaps TRBD1 (6 bases). Germline-derived CDR1 and CDR2 are SNHLY and FYNNEI. This CDR3 has 16 amino acids. The V gene lost 8 bases and the J gene lost 0 bases, with 18 bases spanning the gap. DNA for the CDR3: TGTGCCAGCGGGGTGCGTTTAGGGGGAAGCACAGATACGCAGTATTTT. This sequence encodes CASGVRLGGSTDTQYF.

The genes are TRBV18 and TRBJ1-5, with D perhaps matching TRBD1 (6 bases). This CDR3 is built from 15 residues. Germline V gene lookup returns CDR1 KGHSH and CDR2 LQKENI. Trimming shortened V by 3 bases and J by 3 bases, and 12 bases separated the two germline ends. CDR3 sequence reads: CASSPTRGTNQPQHF. For the CDR3, the DNA is TGTGCCAGCTCACCTACCAGGGGAACCAATCAGCCCCAGCATTTT.

The chain carries TRBV5-1 and TRBJ1-5; D is possibly TRBD1 (6 bases). Trimming cost V 5 bases and J 4 bases, with 10 bases left between them. This CDR3 has 13 residues. CDR1 is SGHRS, CDR2 YFSETQ, per germline. CDR3 amino acids: CASRQGTNQPQHF. In DNA, the CDR3 is TGCGCCAGCAGACAGGGTACGAATCAGCCCCAGCATTTT.

The chain combines TRBV6-5 with TRBJ2-1; 11 nucleotides agree with TRBD2. In germline, CDR1 is MNHEY, CDR2 SVGAGI. This CDR3 has 15 amino acids. The ends lost 0 bases at V and 10 bases at J; junction bases unmatched: 5. The chain's CDR3 is CASSYSSGGGREQFF. The CDR3 nucleotides are TGTGCCAGCAGTTACTCTAGCGGGGGGGGACGGGAGCAGTTCTTC.

The rearrangement joins TRBV2 to TRBJ1-6; D gene uncertain. The V gene lost 6 bases and the J gene lost 9 bases, with 18 bases spanning the gap. The CDR3 is 15 residues long. Germline V gives CDR1 SNHLY, CDR2 FYNNEI. In nucleotides, the CDR3 is TGTGCCAGCAGGGCTACAGATTCCCCCACTTCACCCCTCCACTTT. Protein: CASRATDSPTSPLHF.

The genes are TRBV2 and TRBJ2-7, with 9 bases that match TRBD1. The CDR3 spans 14 residues. The junction had 9 bases not matched to a gene; V was cut back by 6 bases and J by 6 bases. The germline V gene encodes CDR1 SNHLY and CDR2 FYNNEI. The CDR3 nucleotides are TGTGCCAGCAGCCCGGGACAGGGTTGGGCCGAGCAGTACTTC. Its translation: CASSPGQGWAEQYF.

The chain has TRBV5-6 and TRBJ1-1, with D possibly being TRBD1 (5 bases). This CDR3 comprises 12 residues. Trimming shortened V by 8 bases and J by 1 base, and 9 bases separated the two germline ends. Germline-derived CDR1 and CDR2 are SGHDT and YYEEEE. The CDR3 DNA reads TGTGCCAGTGGACACCCGAACACTGAAGCTTTCTTT. This translates into CASGHPNTEAFF.

The V gene is TRBV7-2, the J gene TRBJ1-5; D may be TRBD1 (5 bases). Germline V gene sequence: CDR1 SGHTA, CDR2 FQGNSA. Between the trimmed V and J ends, which lost 1 base and 5 bases, there was a span of 9 bases. The CDR3 sequence is 14 residues long. The CDR3 loop reads CASSLGVGDQPQHF. The CDR3 DNA is TGTGCCAGCAGCTTAGGGGTAGGGGATCAGCCCCAGCATTTT.

The J gene is TRBJ1-6, the V gene TRBV5-1, with a weak D call TRBD1 (6 bases). The CDR3 covers 15 residues. V was cut by 4 bases and J by 6 bases, with 14 bases left in between. Germline CDR1 reads SGHRS; CDR2 reads YFSETQ. The CDR3 here is CASSTTGIVNSPLHF. In DNA, the CDR3 is TGCGCCAGCAGCACTACAGGGATCGTTAATTCACCCCTCCACTTT.

The CDR3 reads CASSRDSTGDAFF. The CDR3 nucleotides read TGTGCCAGTAGTAGAGACTCGACAGGGGATGCTTTCTTT. J is TRBJ1-1 and V is TRBV19; 8 positions match TRBD1. V was pared by 4 bases and J by 11 bases, with 9 bases of the junction left unmatched. The CDR3 loop spans 13 amino acids. In germline, CDR1 is LNHDA, CDR2 SQIVND (reference sequence). The entire variable domain, with the rest obtained from reference TRBV19 and TRBJ1-1, is as follows: DGGITQSPKYLFRKEGQNVTLSCEQNLNHDAMYWYRQDPGQGLRLIYYSQIVNDFQKGDIAEGYSVSREKKESFPLTVTSAQKNPTAFYLCASSRDSTGDAFFGQGTRLTVV.

The J gene is TRBJ1-2, the V gene TRBV19; D call uncertain. Germline lookup yields CDR1 LNHDA and CDR2 SQIVND (reference sequence). Trimming cost V 0 bases and J 4 bases, with 15 bases left between them. The CDR3 consists of 16 residues. CDR3 sequence reads: CASSIDLLTGIYGYTF. The CDR3, as DNA: TGTGCCAGTAGTATAGATCTATTGACCGGGATCTATGGCTACACCTTC.

The V gene is TRBV4-3, the J gene TRBJ2-1; D remains ambiguous. CDR1 LGHNA and CDR2 YSLEER come from the germline V gene. Between the trimmed V and J ends, which lost 4 bases and 5 bases, there was a span of 3 bases. The CDR3 is 11 amino acids. CDR3 DNA sequence: TGCGCCAGCAGCCTCAACAATGAGCAGTTCTTC. Residues: CASSLNNEQFF.

The chain links TRBV24-1 to TRBJ1-3; tentative D call: TRBD1 (6 bases). V gave up 0 bases and J gave up 2 bases, with 22 bases separating them. This CDR3 is 20 amino acids long. CDR1 and CDR2 (germline): KGHDR, SFDVKD. In DNA form, the CDR3 reads TGTGCCACCAGTGATTTGTCGGCCCCCGAGGCGGGGGCGGCTGGAAACACCATATATTTT. It yields the protein CATSDLSAPEAGAAGNTIYF.

V and J are TRBV9 and TRBJ1-2; no reliable D call. CDR1 and CDR2 from the germline V gene are SGDLS and YYNGEE. V lost 4 bases and J lost 1, with 5 bases in between. The CDR3 is made up of 12 amino acids. The CDR3, as DNA: TGTGCCAGCAGCCCGGTTAACTATGGCTACACCTTC. It is translated as CASSPVNYGYTF.

The J gene is TRBJ2-7, the V gene TRBV19; 7 bases line up with TRBD1. The CDR3 consists of 15 residues. Losses at the gene ends were 5 bases for V and 0 bases for J; bases not matched to a gene: 7. In germline, CDR1 is LNHDA, CDR2 SQIVND (reference sequence). The CDR3 DNA follows: TGTGCCAGTAGTGACAGGGAAGTCCTCTCCTACGAGCAGTACTTC. Translated, it gives CASSDREVLSYEQYF.

The chain is built from TRBV6-5 and TRBJ1-2, with 9 bases fitting TRBD1. The J segment lost 4 bases and the V segment lost 5 bases, leaving 2 bases of the junction unmatched. The germline V gene encodes CDR1 MNHEY and CDR2 SVGAGI. The CDR3 sequence is 13 residues long. The chain's CDR3 is CASSLQGAYGYTF. CDR3 nucleotide sequence: TGTGCCAGCAGTCTACAGGGGGCCTATGGCTACACCTTC.